These 14 T cell receptor beta chains were all obtained from the same sample, sequenced in a study of blood T cell repertoires in COVID-19. Using immunoSEQ multiplex PCR, the repertoire was profiled, and TCRdb retains in-frame clones only, with some absent. In the table there are approximately 220,000 clones, 80% to 90% of which are singletons. Input material: peripheral blood. The receptors shown here come from a middle-aged man with acute or convalescent COVID-19.

CDR3 amino acids: CASSVRGLVANTGELFF. CDR3 sequence (DNA): TGTGCCAGCAGTGTTCGAGGACTAGTCGCGAACACCGGGGAGCTGTTTTTT. The genes are TRBV27 and TRBJ2-2; 7 bases are shared with TRBD2. Germline CDR1 MNHEY, CDR2 SMNVEV (reference sequence). V was clipped by 5 bases and J by 0 bases; unmatched bases: 9. This CDR3 has 17 residues.

This clone was counted many times. This sequence joins TRBV27 and TRBJ1-6, with 7 bases fitting TRBD1. The trim removed 4 bases at V and 10 bases at J, leaving 7 bases unmatched. CDR1 and CDR2 (germline): MNHEY, SMNVEV (reference sequence). This CDR3 spans 14 amino acids. The CDR3 loop reads CASSSHRGGSPLHF. The CDR3 bases are TGTGCCAGCAGTTCCCACAGGGGCGGCTCACCCCTCCACTTT.

The rearrangement joins TRBV24-1 to TRBJ2-7; 9 bases are shared with TRBD2. CDR1 and CDR2 from the germline V gene are KGHDR and SFDVKD. J gave up 4 bases and V 4 bases, and 1 base lay outside the gene matches. The CDR3 has 13 residues. CDR3 in DNA: TGTGCCACCAGTGAGGCGGGAGGGTACGAGCAGTACTTC. Protein product: CATSEAGGYEQYF.

This chain links TRBV7-9 with TRBJ2-7, with a weak D call TRBD1 (6 bases). CDR1 and CDR2 from the germline V gene are SEHNR and FQNEAQ (reference sequence). The V end lost 4 bases, the J end lost 3 bases, and 13 bases lay between the germline ends. CDR3 length equals 14 residues. This CDR3 reads CASSSDSLNYEQYF. Here the CDR3 DNA reads TGTGCCAGCAGCTCGGACAGCCTTAACTACGAGCAGTACTTC.

The chain carries TRBV4-3 and TRBJ2-2; D remains unclear. CDR3 length equals 18 residues. The V gene's germline CDR1 is LGHNA and CDR2 YSLEER. V lost 0 bases and J lost 0, with 14 bases in between. This CDR3 reads CASSQEIQLESNTGELFF. DNA for the CDR3: TGCGCCAGCAGCCAAGAAATCCAGCTGGAGTCGAACACCGGGGAGCTGTTTTTT.

The chain recombines TRBV18 with TRBJ1-5; 7 bases align to TRBD1. V was clipped by 2 bases and J by 3 bases; unmatched bases: 4. The CDR3 loop spans 15 amino acids. Germline CDR1 reads KGHSH; CDR2 reads LQKENI. In nucleotides, the CDR3 is TGTGCCAGCTCACCAGGGACAGTCCCCAATCAGCCCCAGCATTTT. It yields the protein CASSPGTVPNQPQHF. The full variable domain, with the rest looked up from reference TRBV18 and TRBJ1-5, is NAGVMQNPRHLVRRRGQEARLRCSPMKGHSHVYWYRQLPEEGLKFMVYLQKENIIDESGMPKERFSAEFPKEGPSILRIQQVVRGDSAAYFCASSPGTVPNQPQHFGDGTRLSIL.

This chain connects TRBV6-5 to TRBJ1-2, with no clear D. The germline gives CDR1 MNHEY, CDR2 SVGAGI. V was pared by 4 bases and J by 8 bases, with 11 bases between. CDR3 length equals 12 residues. The CDR3 DNA sequence: TGTGCCAGCAGTTTACAAGGGAGCGGCTACACCTTC. Translated, it gives CASSLQGSGYTF.

This rearrangement joins TRBV19 to TRBJ2-3; a possible D gene is TRBD2 (5 bases). The CDR3 contains 16 residues. From germline, CDR1 is LNHDA and CDR2 SQIVND (reference sequence). The V gene lost 0 bases and the J gene lost 2 bases, with 12 bases spanning the gap. The CDR3 DNA is TGTGCCAGTAGTATAGACGGAGGAGAGTACACAGATACGCAGTATTTT. It translates to CASSIDGGEYTDTQYF.

J is TRBJ2-5 and V is TRBV11-2; TRBD1 is a possible D gene (5 bases). Trimming took 1 base from V and 5 from J, leaving 11 bases between them. The CDR3 contains 14 residues. Germline CDR1 SGHAT, CDR2 FQNNGV. The CDR3 region has the DNA TGTGCCAGCAGCTTAGGTATAGGGGCGGAGACCCAGTACTTC. Its protein product is CASSLGIGAETQYF.

The chain joins TRBV19 to TRBJ1-5; 8 bases align to TRBD1. The CDR3 totals 13 residues. With V trimmed by 8 bases and J by 3 bases, 3 bases remained unmatched. Germline V gene lookup returns CDR1 LNHDA and CDR2 SQIVND (reference sequence). As DNA, the CDR3 is TGTGCCAGTTGGGGACAGGACAATCAGCCCCAGCATTTT. Amino acid sequence: CASWGQDNQPQHF.

The genes are TRBV5-1 and TRBJ1-1; 8 nucleotides match TRBD1. The CDR3 sequence is 15 residues long. Germline CDR1 SGHRS, CDR2 YFSETQ. J lost 4 bases, V lost 4 bases, and 9 bases had no gene match. CDR3 in amino acids: CASSPSTGVSTEAFF. CDR3 nucleotide sequence: TGCGCCAGCAGCCCGTCGACAGGGGTGAGCACTGAAGCTTTCTTT.

The chain employs TRBV5-1 and TRBJ2-7, with 7 bases lining up with TRBD2. Germline V gene lookup returns CDR1 SGHRS and CDR2 YFSETQ. This CDR3 has 14 residues. V was pared by 4 bases and J by 5 bases, with 9 bases of the junction left unmatched. The DNA of the CDR3 is TGCGCCAGCAGCCGGGACTACGTTGTGGACGAGCAGTACTTC. Translated, it gives CASSRDYVVDEQYF.

The chain links TRBV15 to TRBJ2-7; 7 positions agree with TRBD1. Germline loops: CDR1 LNHNV, CDR2 YYDKDF (reference sequence). The CDR3 contains 14 residues. Trimming took 0 bases from V and 2 from J; bases not matched to a gene: 1. The CDR3 protein is CATSREGQPYEQYF. The CDR3 DNA reads TGTGCCACCAGCAGAGAGGGACAGCCCTACGAGCAGTACTTC. Full variable domain (missing parts from reference TRBV15 and TRBJ2-7): DAMVIQNPRYQVTQFGKPVTLSCSQTLNHNVMYWYQQKSSQAPKLLFHYYDKDFNNEADTPDNFQSRRPNTSFCFLDIRSPGLGDTAMYLCATSREGQPYEQYFGPGTRLTVT.

The chain is built from TRBV29-1 and TRBJ1-4, with unresolved D. CDR1 and CDR2 from the germline V gene are SQVTM and ANQGSEA. V was pared by 4 bases and J by 6 bases, with 9 bases between. CDR3 size: 12 residues. Here the CDR3 reads CSVAAVDEKLFF. The CDR3, as DNA: TGCAGCGTTGCGGCGGTGGATGAAAAACTGTTTTTT.